Included here is one T cell receptor (beta chain) sequence, with context. CDR3 length: 15 residues. V was clipped by 4 bases and J by 7 bases; unmatched bases: 10. From germline, CDR1 is SGDLS and CDR2 YYNGEE. The authors' processing: Amplifying reference gene primers gave estimates of nucleated cell counts. Profiled with immunoSEQ multiplex PCR; TCRdb holds only in-frame clones, not every one. The V and J calls and the clone size are those of that table, but D and trimming were determined from the DNA. Here the sample spans about 180,000 clones, 86% being singletons. The data are from a study of blood T cell repertoires in COVID-19. Whole-study context: PBMCs, B-cell-depleted T cells, or T cells provided the cDNA or gDNA that made up the material.

The clonotype comes from a man in his forties or fifties with active or convalescent COVID-19. The sample comprised peripheral blood. The chain carries TRBV9 and TRBJ1-2; 10 bases are a match to TRBD1. In nucleotides, the CDR3 is TGTGCCAGCAGCCCGCGACAGGGGGCAAGCGTTGGCTACACCTTC. Protein product: CASSPRQGASVGYTF.